The 27 T cell receptor beta chains reported below all come from one sample, sequenced in a study of blood T cell repertoires in COVID-19. TCRdb's table, derived via immunoSEQ multiplex PCR, lists solely in-frame clones and lacks some. The table includes hundreds of thousands of clones, about 83% detected once. Sequenced: peripheral blood. The receptor source for this set is a man at least 80 years old with acute or convalescent COVID-19.

The V and J genes are TRBV18 and TRBJ1-6; D remains ambiguous. Between the trimmed V and J ends, which lost 3 bases and 11 bases, there was a span of 11 bases. Germline V lookup: CDR1 KGHSH, CDR2 LQKENI. This CDR3 spans 13 amino acids. CDR3 DNA sequence: TGTGCCAGCTCACCTTCTGAGGTCACACCCCTCCACTTT. Protein product: CASSPSEVTPLHF.

This chain links TRBV29-1 with TRBJ2-5; D not certain. This CDR3 is 10 amino acids long. Germline V gene data show CDR1 as SQVTM and CDR2 as ANQGSEA. Trimming removed 3 bases at V and 9 bases at J, with 8 bases between. The CDR3 is CSVDYHPQYF. Here the CDR3 DNA reads TGCAGCGTTGACTACCACCCCCAGTACTTC.

The J gene is TRBJ1-1, the V gene TRBV7-8, with D tentatively TRBD1 (5 bases). Germline lookup yields CDR1 SGHVS and CDR2 FQNEAQ. This CDR3 is built from 16 residues. V was clipped by 5 bases and J by 0 bases, with 16 bases between them. For the CDR3, the DNA is TGTGCCAGCAGCCACGCTTCGGGGGGAATGAACACTGAAGCTTTCTTT. It yields the protein CASSHASGGMNTEAFF. Full variable domain (remainder filled in from reference TRBV7-8 and TRBJ1-1): GAGVSQSPRYKVAKRGQDVALRCDPISGHVSLFWYQQALGQGPEFLTYFQNEAQLDKSGLPSDRFFAERPEGSVSTLKIQRTQQEDSAVYLCASSHASGGMNTEAFFGQGTRLTVV.

The sample holds one count of this clone. The V call is TRBV19, the J call TRBJ2-1, with 7 positions matching TRBD1. After removal of 7 bases from V and 4 bases from J, the junction contained 10 bases not matched to a gene. The CDR3 runs to 15 residues. Germline CDR1 and CDR2: LNHDA and SQIVND (reference sequence). The CDR3 sequence is CASTRDSSSYNEQFF. The DNA of the CDR3 is TGTGCCAGTACCAGGGACAGCTCCTCTTACAATGAGCAGTTCTTC.

This clone was seen just once. This chain joins TRBV11-2 and TRBJ1-2, with 8 bases fitting TRBD1. This CDR3 is built from 13 residues. The V gene end was trimmed by 1 base and the J gene end by 9 bases; junction bases not matched to a gene: 4. Looked up from germline, CDR1 is SGHAT and CDR2 is FQNNGV. CDR3: CASSLAGQASYTF. The CDR3 nucleotides read TGTGCCAGCAGCTTAGCGGGACAGGCGAGCTACACCTTC. Drawing the rest from reference TRBV11-2 and TRBJ1-2, the complete variable domain is EAGVAQSPRYKIIEKRQSVAFWCNPISGHATLYWYQQILGQGPKLLIQFQNNGVVDDSQLPKDRFSAERLKGVDSTLKIQPAKLEDSAVYLCASSLAGQASYTFGSGTRLTVV.

The chain couples TRBV4-1 to TRBJ2-7; perhaps TRBD2 as D (7 bases). Trimming left V 0 bases short and J 3 bases short, with 15 bases between. Germline lookup yields CDR1 MGHRA and CDR2 YSYEKL. The CDR3 extends over 16 amino acids. CDR3 sequence: CASSQDWGGPVYEQYF. The CDR3 DNA reads as TGCGCCAGCAGCCAAGATTGGGGGGGGCCGGTCTACGAGCAGTACTTC.

The chain employs TRBV12-2 and TRBJ1-1; TRBD1 reflects the table's D call only, with no check against the DNA. TRBV12-2 is shown as a pseudogene. CDR3 length: 15 amino acids. The CDR3 reads CASRSQDRMNTEAFF. Written as DNA, the CDR3 is TGTGCAAGTCGCTCACAAGACAGGATGAACACTGAAGCTTTCTTT.

This clone was counted only a few times. The CDR3 protein is CASGAGDTQYF. The CDR3 bases are TGCGCCAGCGGCGCGGGGGATACGCAGTATTTT. The genes are TRBV5-1 and TRBJ2-3; D possibly corresponds to TRBD2 (6 bases). V was shortened by 7 bases and J by 6 bases, with 9 bases between the two germline ends. The CDR3 contains 11 residues. Germline CDR1 reads SGHRS; CDR2 reads YFSETQ.

The rearrangement uses TRBV14 and TRBJ2-3, with D maybe TRBD2 (5 bases). V lost 0 bases and J lost 6, with 16 bases in between. The CDR3 loop spans 16 amino acids. Germline loops: CDR1 SGHDN, CDR2 FVKESK. For the CDR3, the DNA is TGTGCCAGCAGCCAAGATATCACTAGTAGGTTGGATACGCAGTATTTT. Translated, it gives CASSQDITSRLDTQYF.

V is TRBV18 and J is TRBJ1-1; D gene unclear. CDR1 and CDR2 (germline): KGHSH, LQKENI. V lost 1 base, J lost 0 bases, and 9 bases lay in between. CDR3 length: 15 residues. CDR3 residues: CASSPRTVMNTEAFF. DNA for the CDR3: TGTGCCAGCTCACCACGTACGGTTATGAACACTGAAGCTTTCTTT.

The chain is built from TRBV18 and TRBJ1-2, with 7 bases aligning to TRBD1. V lost 2 bases, J lost 4 bases, and 10 bases stayed unmatched. Germline lookup yields CDR1 KGHSH and CDR2 LQKENI. The CDR3 is made up of 16 amino acids. CDR3 DNA sequence: TGTGCCAGCTCACCAGCAGGGGGAGCAGGGGCCTATGGCTACACCTTC. Translated, it gives CASSPAGGAGAYGYTF. The entire variable domain, with the rest obtained from reference TRBV18 and TRBJ1-2, is as follows: NAGVMQNPRHLVRRRGQEARLRCSPMKGHSHVYWYRQLPEEGLKFMVYLQKENIIDESGMPKERFSAEFPKEGPSILRIQQVVRGDSAAYFCASSPAGGAGAYGYTFGSGTRLTVV.

In this sample, this clone turned up once. The chain is built from TRBV27 and TRBJ2-3, with TRBD2 as a possible D gene (5 bases). V was trimmed by 1 base and J by 5 bases, leaving 13 bases between them. The CDR3 runs 15 residues. From germline, CDR1 is MNHEY and CDR2 SMNVEV (reference sequence). CDR3 DNA: TGTGCCAGCAGTTTATTGGGGAGCCGAGGAGATACGCAGTATTTT. It codes for CASSLLGSRGDTQYF.

V usage is TRBV30 and J usage is TRBJ2-6; 7 positions agree with TRBD1. Germline assignment: CDR1 GTSNPN and CDR2 SVGIG (reference sequence). After removal of 2 bases from V and 3 bases from J, the junction contained 7 bases not matched to a gene. This CDR3 comprises 16 residues. In DNA, the CDR3 is TGTGCCTGGAGTATTAGACAGGGTGGTGGGGCCAACGTCCTGACTTTC. Its translation: CAWSIRQGGGANVLTF.

The chain carries TRBV5-4 and TRBJ2-6, with no clear D. The V end was cut by 5 bases, the J end by 0 bases, with 6 bases between. The germline gives CDR1 SGHNT, CDR2 YYREEE (reference sequence). This CDR3 contains 14 residues. The CDR3 reads CASSEVSGANVLTF. The CDR3 bases are TGTGCCAGCAGTGAGGTCTCTGGGGCCAACGTCCTGACTTTC.

This chain links TRBV9 with TRBJ1-4; D is ambiguous. V lost 0 bases, J lost 0 bases, and 9 bases lay in between. Germline lookup yields CDR1 SGDLS and CDR2 YYNGEE. The CDR3 extends over 16 amino acids. As DNA, the CDR3 is TGTGCCAGCAGCGTAGGTCCCCCGTCAACTAATGAAAAACTGTTTTTT. It translates to CASSVGPPSTNEKLFF.

This clone appeared a few times. The rearrangement links TRBV6-1 to TRBJ1-2, with D possibly TRBD1 on 5 matching bases. This CDR3 region has 13 residues. Germline V gene lookup returns CDR1 MNHNS and CDR2 SASEGT. V lost 2 bases and J lost 7, with 11 bases in between. The CDR3 nucleotides read TGTGCCAGCAGTGAACAGGGATGGCGTGGCTACACCTTC. Amino acid sequence: CASSEQGWRGYTF.

This clone occurred once. The chain couples TRBV9 to TRBJ2-2; D is perhaps TRBD2 (5 bases). The CDR3 is made up of 17 amino acids. From germline, CDR1 is SGDLS and CDR2 YYNGEE. V lost 4 bases to trimming and J lost 7 bases, with 23 bases between them. The CDR3 DNA reads TGTGCCAGCAGCCCACACGTCCGCTCTCGGGGTAACGGGGAGCTGTTTTTT. Translating it yields CASSPHVRSRGNGELFF.

The chain joins TRBV2 to TRBJ1-1; D is undetermined. CDR1 and CDR2 (germline): SNHLY, FYNNEI. CDR3 size: 12 residues. Deletions cut 5 bases from V and 8 bases from J, with 12 bases between. The CDR3 sequence is CASSTRNREAFF. The CDR3 nucleotides read TGTGCCAGCAGTACCAGGAATCGAGAAGCTTTCTTT.

This chain links TRBV30 with TRBJ2-7, with TRBD1 as a possible D gene (6 bases). V was trimmed by 4 bases and J by 9 bases, leaving 16 bases between them. The CDR3 is 12 residues long. Germline V gene sequence: CDR1 GTSNPN, CDR2 SVGIG (reference sequence). The CDR3 loop is CAWTISGEGQYF. DNA of the CDR3: TGTGCCTGGACCATTTCAGGGGAAGGGCAGTACTTC.

CDR3 sequence (DNA): TGTGCCAGCAGCTACGGACAGGGGGATTATGAGCAGTTCTTC. Its protein is CASSYGQGDYEQFF. The chain links TRBV7-8 to TRBJ2-1, with 10 bases fitting TRBD1. This CDR3 is built from 14 residues. Trimming took 4 bases from V and 8 from J; bases not matched to a gene: 5. The germline gives CDR1 SGHVS, CDR2 FQNEAQ.

The V call is TRBV7-9, the J call TRBJ2-7, with 9 positions matching TRBD1. Germline V gene lookup returns CDR1 SEHNR and CDR2 FQNEAQ (reference sequence). V dropped 0 bases and J dropped 1; count of bases not matched to a gene: 4. The CDR3 runs to 16 residues. The CDR3 DNA reads TGTGCCAGCAGCTTAGCAACAGGGGGCCGGTCCTACGAGCAGTACTTC. As protein: CASSLATGGRSYEQYF.

In this sample, this clone turned up once. The chain couples TRBV19 to TRBJ1-5; TRBD1 agrees at 8 bases. This CDR3 has 11 residues. V was clipped by 10 bases and J by 7 bases; unmatched bases: 3. From germline, CDR1 is LNHDA and CDR2 SQIVND (reference sequence). The CDR3 sequence: CATGGEQPQHF. The CDR3 DNA sequence: TGTGCCACAGGGGGCGAACAGCCCCAGCATTTT.

V usage is TRBV24-1 and J usage is TRBJ2-3; a weak D match, TRBD1 (6 bases). V was trimmed by 5 bases and J by 9 bases, leaving 8 bases between them. The germline CDR1 and CDR2 sequences are KGHDR and SFDVKD. This CDR3 contains 11 residues. The CDR3 DNA reads TGTGCCACCAGTGTGGACAGCACGCAGTATTTT. Protein: CATSVDSTQYF.

This clone is a singleton in its sample. V and J are TRBV3-1 (or the pseudogene TRBV3-2) and TRBJ2-1; weak D call: TRBD2 (6 bases). This CDR3 has 15 residues. V was cut by 4 bases and J by 9 bases, with 19 bases left in between. Germline-derived CDR1 and CDR2 are LGHDT and YNNKEL (reference sequence). The CDR3 region is CASSPFSGFGSEQFF. The CDR3 nucleotides are TGTGCCAGCAGCCCCTTCAGCGGGTTTGGCAGTGAGCAGTTCTTC.

The chain joins TRBV3-1 (or the pseudogene TRBV3-2) to TRBJ2-1; 8 bases match TRBD1. From germline, CDR1 is LGHDT and CDR2 YNNKEL (reference sequence). Unmatched junction bases numbered 8, after V lost 0 bases and J lost 7 bases. This CDR3 has 16 amino acids. CDR3 nucleotides: TGTGCCAGCAGCCAAGATTTCGGCAGGGGGCGAAATGAGCAGTTCTTC. Protein product: CASSQDFGRGRNEQFF.

The CDR3 DNA reads as TGCGCCAGCAGCTTGGGGGGACAGGGACTTACGGGCTACACCTTC. Translated, it gives CASSLGGQGLTGYTF. The V call is TRBV5-1, the J call TRBJ1-2; 9 nucleotides align to TRBD1. Germline V gene lookup returns CDR1 SGHRS and CDR2 YFSETQ. V gave up 0 bases and J gave up 8 bases; unmatched junction bases: 8. This CDR3 region has 15 residues.

This clone came up a few times. The chain links TRBV3-1 (or the pseudogene TRBV3-2) to TRBJ2-7, with 9 bases aligning to TRBD1. Germline-derived CDR1 and CDR2 are LGHDT and YNNKEL (reference sequence). The V and J ends lost 4 bases and 1 base, in that order; junction bases with no gene match: 5. The CDR3 consists of 15 residues. The CDR3: CASSRTGTGSYEQYF. As DNA, the CDR3 is TGTGCCAGCAGCCGAACCGGGACAGGGTCCTACGAGCAGTACTTC.